Each of the 32 T cell receptor beta chains below was sequenced from the same sample in a study of PD-L1 blockade in urothelial cancer. Time point denoted: pretreatment peripheral blood. Generated by immunoSEQ multiplex PCR, the TCRdb table keeps only in-frame clones and is missing some. The data show about 87,000 clones, with 80% to 90% seen just once and about 1% held by the top ten. The specimen comprised PBMCs, sampled around atezolizumab (anti-PD-L1) treatment. The receptors shown here come from a woman of 80 years or more with urothelial cancer.

This clone came up a few times. The V call is TRBV5-4, the J call TRBJ1-2; no definite D call. The CDR3 runs 13 residues. Germline loops: CDR1 SGHNT, CDR2 YYREEE (reference sequence). V was cut by 4 bases and J by 4 bases, with 11 bases left in between. As DNA, the CDR3 is TGTGCCAGCAGCCCGGCGGGAGTCTATGGCTACACCTTC. It encodes CASSPAGVYGYTF. The whole variable domain, filled in from reference TRBV5-4 and TRBJ1-2, reads ETGVTQSPTHLIKTRGQQVTLRCSSQSGHNTVSWYQQALGQGPQFIFQYYREEENGRGNFPPRFSGLQFPNYSSELNVNALELDDSALYLCASSPAGVYGYTFGSGTRLTVV.

This chain connects TRBV6-6 to TRBJ1-1; D is uncertain. CDR1 and CDR2 (germline): MNHNY, SVGAGI (reference sequence). With 0 bases removed from V and 1 base from J, the gap between germline ends came to 9 bases. This CDR3 is built from 15 residues. Here the CDR3 reads CASSYSRVGNTEAFF. CDR3 bases: TGTGCCAGCAGTTACTCGAGGGTGGGGAACACTGAAGCTTTCTTT.

This sequence joins TRBV10-3 and TRBJ2-1; weak D call: TRBD2 (7 bases). Germline CDR1 ENHRY, CDR2 SYGVKD. This CDR3 has 15 amino acids. V was clipped by 6 bases and J by 5 bases, with 17 bases between them. Here the CDR3 reads CAIREGGGPNNEQFF. CDR3 nucleotide sequence: TGTGCCATCAGGGAGGGGGGAGGGCCGAACAATGAGCAGTTCTTC.

The V and J genes are TRBV28 and TRBJ2-7; no definite D call. The germline V and J ends were trimmed by 5 bases and 3 bases, with 8 bases remaining between them. The CDR3 sequence is 12 residues long. Germline assignment: CDR1 MDHEN and CDR2 SYDVKM. The CDR3 protein is CASSPVFYEQYF. Written as DNA, the CDR3 is TGTGCCAGCAGTCCCGTCTTCTACGAGCAGTACTTC. The full variable domain, with the rest looked up from reference TRBV28 and TRBJ2-7, is DVKVTQSSRYLVKRTGEKVFLECVQDMDHENMFWYRQDPGLGLRLIYFSYDVKMKEKGDIPEGYSVSREKKERFSLILESASTNQTSMYLCASSPVFYEQYFGPGTRLTVT.

The chain couples TRBV5-4 to TRBJ2-6; the D is unclear. Deletions cut 0 bases from V and 2 bases from J, with 3 bases between. Germline values: CDR1 SGHNT, CDR2 YYREEE (reference sequence). The CDR3 sequence is 14 residues long. The CDR3 loop reads CASSLGPGANVLTF. The CDR3 DNA follows: TGTGCCAGCAGCTTGGGGCCTGGGGCCAACGTCCTGACTTTC.

V is TRBV5-1 and J is TRBJ1-5; 7 positions agree with TRBD1. The germline CDR1 and CDR2 sequences are SGHRS and YFSETQ. With V trimmed by 3 bases and J by 4 bases, 7 bases remained unmatched. The CDR3 totals 15 residues. The CDR3 DNA reads TGCGCCAGCAGCTGGGGGTCAGGGGGAAATCAGCCCCAGCATTTT. As protein: CASSWGSGGNQPQHF.

The gene calls are TRBV4-1 and TRBJ2-6, with TRBD2 matching 10 bases. Germline trimming cut 0 bases from V and 2 bases from J; bases unmatched to any gene: 1. The CDR3 has 17 amino acids. Per germline, CDR1 MGHRA and CDR2 YSYEKL. The CDR3 coding sequence is TGCGCCAGCAGCCAAGAAACTAGCGGGACTGGGGCCAACGTCCTGACTTTC. Translated, it gives CASSQETSGTGANVLTF.

This sequence joins TRBV5-1 and TRBJ2-5; TRBD2 is a possible D gene (5 bases). The germline V and J ends were trimmed by 1 base and 5 bases, with 6 bases remaining between them. The CDR3 covers 12 residues. Germline V gene lookup returns CDR1 SGHRS and CDR2 YFSETQ. For the CDR3, the DNA is TGCGCCAGCAGCTTGAGGGAGGAGACCCAGTACTTC. Translated: CASSLREETQYF. The variable domain in full, with the rest retrieved from reference TRBV5-1 and TRBJ2-5, is KAGVTQTPRYLIKTRGQQVTLSCSPISGHRSVSWYQQTPGQGLQFLFEYFSETQRNKGNFPGRFSGRQFSNSRSEMNVSTLELGDSALYLCASSLREETQYFGPGTRLLVL.

The chain uses TRBV14 and TRBJ2-1; TRBD1 is a possible D gene (6 bases). CDR3 length: 14 residues. Trimming shortened V by 0 bases and J by 9 bases, and 12 bases separated the two germline ends. Germline V CDR1 and CDR2: SGHDN, FVKESK. DNA for the CDR3: TGTGCCAGCAGCCAAGATTACAGGGAAGGTGAGCAGTTCTTC. Amino acids: CASSQDYREGEQFF.

About this clone: Other DNA sequences in this sample translate to the same CDR3. This rearrangement joins TRBV2 to TRBJ1-5, with 9 bases matching TRBD1. This CDR3 has 14 residues. The germline CDR1 and CDR2 sequences are SNHLY and FYNNEI. V trimming: 4 bases; J trimming: 4 bases; junction bases outside the gene matches: 2. The CDR3 DNA reads as TGTGCCAGCAGTGCAGGACAGGGGAATCAGCCCCAGCATTTT. This encodes CASSAGQGNQPQHF.

The rearrangement links TRBV19 to TRBJ2-5; 14 positions agree with TRBD2. The CDR3 has 17 amino acids. V was pared by 4 bases and J by 5 bases, with 9 bases of the junction left unmatched. Germline V gene lookup returns CDR1 LNHDA and CDR2 SQIVND (reference sequence). CDR3 residues: CASSTGTSGRSAETQYF. CDR3 DNA: TGTGCCAGTAGTACCGGGACTAGCGGGAGATCCGCCGAGACCCAGTACTTC.

CDR3 sequence reads: CASSLGGSSQPQHF. The CDR3 DNA follows: TGTGCCAGCAGCTTAGGGGGCTCTAGTCAGCCCCAGCATTTT. The gene calls are TRBV7-9 and TRBJ1-5, with TRBD1 as a possible D gene (5 bases). The CDR3 is 14 amino acids. Trimming cost V 1 base and J 6 bases, with 10 bases left between them. CDR1 SEHNR and CDR2 FQNEAQ come from the germline V gene (reference sequence).

V and J are TRBV6-6 and TRBJ2-7; TRBD2 might be the D (6 bases). The ends were cut back, 2 bases at V and 2 bases at J, with 13 bases in the middle. Germline-derived CDR1 and CDR2 are MNHNY and SVGAGI (reference sequence). This CDR3 comprises 15 residues. As DNA, the CDR3 is TGTGCCAGCAGTTACGGGCGGGGTTTCCCCTACGAGCAGTACTTC. Protein product: CASSYGRGFPYEQYF.

The chain employs TRBV15 and TRBJ2-3; D unresolved. V lost 1 base and J lost 2, with 4 bases in between. CDR1 and CDR2 from the germline V gene are LNHNV and YYDKDF (reference sequence). The CDR3 is made up of 13 amino acids. The CDR3 region has the DNA TGTGCCACCAGCAGAGCCAACACAGATACGCAGTATTTT. Translated, it gives CATSRANTDTQYF.

The CDR3 loop reads CASSFGGAYEQYF. For the CDR3, the DNA is TGTGCCAGCAGCTTCGGGGGGGCCTACGAGCAGTACTTC. This chain connects TRBV11-3 to TRBJ2-7; 8 bases agree with TRBD2. Per the germline V gene, CDR1 is SGHNT and CDR2 is YENEEA. Trimming cost V 3 bases and J 2 bases; bases outside gene matches: 0. The CDR3 has 13 residues.

The CDR3 loop is CASSTDPQLSGNTIYF. CDR3 nucleotides: TGTGCCAGCAGCACAGACCCCCAGCTCTCTGGAAACACCATATATTTT. The V gene is TRBV9, the J gene TRBJ1-3, with no clear D. Trimming removed 4 bases at V and 0 bases at J, with 14 bases between. Germline V lookup: CDR1 SGDLS, CDR2 YYNGEE. The CDR3 consists of 16 residues.

The CDR3: CASSRRVGDDTQYF. The CDR3 DNA reads TGTGCCAGCAGCCGGAGGGTGGGGGATGATACGCAGTATTTT. The chain links TRBV9 to TRBJ2-3; D is perhaps TRBD2 (6 bases). This CDR3 spans 14 amino acids. Deletions cut 4 bases from V and 6 bases from J, with 15 bases between. Germline values: CDR1 SGDLS, CDR2 YYNGEE.

The chain recombines TRBV10-3 with TRBJ1-5; no definite D call. The CDR3 is 13 residues long. The germline V gene encodes CDR1 ENHRY and CDR2 SYGVKD. V was cut by 3 bases and J by 4 bases, with 7 bases left in between. This chain's CDR3 is CAISDVRNQPQHF. In nucleotides, the CDR3 is TGTGCCATCAGTGACGTGCGGAATCAGCCCCAGCATTTT.

The J gene is TRBJ1-5, the V gene TRBV6-5; D possibly corresponds to TRBD1 (6 bases). V was trimmed by 4 bases and J by 3 bases, leaving 13 bases between them. CDR3 length: 15 residues. CDR1 and CDR2 (germline): MNHEY, SVGAGI. The DNA for the CDR3 is TGTGCCAGCAGTTCCCCCAGACAGGCCAATCAGCCCCAGCATTTT. It is translated as CASSSPRQANQPQHF.

This sequence joins TRBV5-1 and TRBJ2-3, with D maybe TRBD2 (6 bases). Germline CDR1 SGHRS, CDR2 YFSETQ. Trimming took 6 bases from V and 1 from J, leaving 12 bases between them. The CDR3 contains 14 residues. CDR3 region: CASKLGGGTDTQYF. DNA of the CDR3: TGCGCCAGCAAATTAGGCGGGGGCACAGATACGCAGTATTTT.

This clone was recorded only once. The V call is TRBV19, the J call TRBJ2-7; D is ambiguous. The germline V gene encodes CDR1 LNHDA and CDR2 SQIVND (reference sequence). The V and J ends lost 4 bases and 0 bases respectively, with 13 bases between them. The CDR3 runs to 15 residues. The CDR3 spells CASSTRVLPSYEQYF. In DNA, the CDR3 is TGTGCCAGTAGTACCCGCGTCCTTCCCTCCTACGAGCAGTACTTC.

This clone showed up just a few times. The chain joins TRBV10-2 to TRBJ1-2, with D tentatively TRBD1 (6 bases). Looked up from germline, CDR1 is WSHSY and CDR2 is SAAADI. Trimming took off 3 bases at V and 13 bases at J, with 21 bases between the two ends. This CDR3 has 14 amino acids. The DNA of the CDR3 is TGCGCCAGCAGTGATTCCGGACAGCCACGCGCTATCACCTTC. Residues: CASSDSGQPRAITF.

The chain carries TRBV18 and TRBJ2-1, with D maybe TRBD2 (6 bases). In germline, CDR1 is KGHSH, CDR2 LQKENI. This CDR3 contains 13 residues. V lost 3 bases and J 3 bases, leaving 6 bases between the germline ends. The CDR3 DNA reads TGTGCCAGCTCACCGACTAGCTACAATGAGCAGTTCTTC. Its protein product is CASSPTSYNEQFF.

The V and J genes are TRBV4-2 and TRBJ2-1, with a possible D match to TRBD2 (5 bases). V lost 4 bases, J lost 4 bases, and 17 bases lay in between. CDR3 size: 16 residues. In germline, CDR1 is LGHNA, CDR2 YNFKEQ. The CDR3 region has the DNA TGTGCCAGCAGCCCAGAAGGTACTGGAGGTTACAATGAGCAGTTCTTC. Its translation is CASSPEGTGGYNEQFF.

The chain couples TRBV4-1 to TRBJ1-5; D is possibly TRBD1 (5 bases). This CDR3 spans 15 amino acids. V lost 0 bases and J lost 7, with 13 bases in between. Germline CDR1 reads MGHRA; CDR2 reads YSYEKL. The CDR3 nucleotides are TGCGCCAGCAGCCAAGAACAGGTTTTGGGACAGCCCCAGCATTTT. Translating it yields CASSQEQVLGQPQHF.

This sequence joins TRBV28 and TRBJ1-1; a weak D match, TRBD1 (5 bases). Trimming took 6 bases from V and 4 from J, leaving 21 bases between them. Germline loops: CDR1 MDHEN, CDR2 SYDVKM. The CDR3 covers 16 residues. The DNA for the CDR3 is TGTGCCAGCAGGACGACAGCTACCCTAAGGGGCACTGAAGCTTTCTTT. Translation: CASRTTATLRGTEAFF. Combining the CDR3 with reference TRBV28 and TRBJ1-1 gives the whole variable domain DVKVTQSSRYLVKRTGEKVFLECVQDMDHENMFWYRQDPGLGLRLIYFSYDVKMKEKGDIPEGYSVSREKKERFSLILESASTNQTSMYLCASRTTATLRGTEAFFGQGTRLTVV.

In this sample, this clone turned up once. J is TRBJ2-2 and V is TRBV25-1; 10 nucleotides align to TRBD2. Germline CDR1 and CDR2: MGHDK and SYGVNS. This CDR3 has 14 residues. V shed 4 bases, J shed 6 bases, and the junction held 2 bases outside the gene matches. The CDR3 reads CASSASGRAGELFF. As DNA, the CDR3 is TGTGCCAGCAGTGCAAGCGGGAGGGCCGGGGAGCTGTTTTTT.

The CDR3 DNA follows: TGTGCCAGCAGCTCACAGGGATTTGGCGAGACCCAGTACTTC. Its protein is CASSSQGFGETQYF. This chain joins TRBV7-2 and TRBJ2-5, with a weak D call TRBD1 (6 bases). V was clipped by 4 bases and J by 5 bases, with 14 bases between them. Germline V gene data show CDR1 as SGHTA and CDR2 as FQGNSA. The CDR3 contains 14 residues.

This rearrangement joins TRBV7-9 to TRBJ1-1; 8 bases fit TRBD1. V was pared by 4 bases and J by 2 bases, with 6 bases of the junction left unmatched. The germline CDR1 and CDR2 sequences are SEHNR and FQNEAQ (reference sequence). There are 15 residues in the CDR3. CDR3 in amino acids: CASSSRGQANTEAFF. CDR3 DNA: TGTGCCAGCAGCTCAAGGGGACAGGCCAACACTGAAGCTTTCTTT.

This clone was seen just once. V and J are TRBV6-6 and TRBJ1-1; D might be TRBD1 (5 bases). In germline, CDR1 is MNHNY, CDR2 SVGAGI (reference sequence). The V end lost 4 bases, the J end lost 1 base, and 10 bases lay between the germline ends. The length of the CDR3 is 14 residues. The CDR3 spells CASSFLDRNTEAFF. CDR3 in DNA: TGTGCCAGCAGTTTCCTAGACAGGAACACTGAAGCTTTCTTT.

The V call is TRBV2, the J call TRBJ2-1; D is unclear. The CDR3 runs to 13 residues. Between the trimmed V and J ends, which lost 7 bases and 6 bases, there was a span of 13 bases. The germline V gene encodes CDR1 SNHLY and CDR2 FYNNEI. The CDR3 coding sequence is TGTGCCAGCAATTCGTTCCCCAGCAATGAGCAGTTCTTC. Translating it yields CASNSFPSNEQFF.

The gene calls are TRBV9 and TRBJ2-2, with a weak D call TRBD2 (7 bases). Trimming took off 0 bases at V and 3 bases at J, with 15 bases between the two ends. CDR1 SGDLS and CDR2 YYNGEE come from the germline V gene. This CDR3 is 17 amino acids long. CDR3 residues: CASSVAWGGLDTGELFF. The CDR3 coding sequence is TGTGCCAGCAGCGTAGCTTGGGGGGGGCTGGACACCGGGGAGCTGTTTTTT.